Listed below are T cell receptor beta chains from one sample, sequenced in a study of blood T cell repertoires in COVID-19. Produced via immunoSEQ multiplex PCR; TCRdb's table is partial and in-frame only. The sample has a few hundred thousand clones, roughly 88% seen once; the top ten hold about 10%. Specimen: peripheral blood. All receptors come from an older woman with COVID-19, enrolled during active disease. Both conserved end residues are part of each CDR3. The D gene is left open where the match is weak. Size values are once, few and many counts, or a class for expanded clones, and some rows have none.

cdr3_aa,cdr3_nt,d_call,v_call,cdr3_length,clone_size,j_call
CASSTGQPLPYGYTF,TGTGCCAGTAGCACCGGACAACCGCTACCCTATGGCTACACCTTC,NA,TRBV19,15,NA,TRBJ1-2
CSVEPLAGGADTQYF,TGCAGCGTTGAACCACTAGCGGGAGGAGCAGATACGCAGTATTTT,TRBD2,TRBV29-1,15,NA,TRBJ2-3
CASSQEASYNEQFF,TGTGCCAGCAGCCAAGAGGCCTCCTACAATGAGCAGTTCTTC,NA,TRBV14,14,NA,TRBJ2-1
CASSDVGASGPTDTQYF,TGTGCCAGCAGTGACGTGGGTGCTAGCGGCCCCACAGATACGCAGTATTTT,TRBD2,TRBV2,17,NA,TRBJ2-3
CASSYDGSTSTDTQYF,TGTGCCAGCAGTTACGATGGTTCCACTAGCACAGATACGCAGTATTTT,NA,TRBV6-2/TRBV6-3,16,once,TRBJ2-3
CAWRYVLRGGRQDTEAFF,TGTGCCTGGAGGTACGTGTTGCGGGGAGGAAGGCAGGACACTGAAGCTTTCTTT,NA,TRBV30,18,once,TRBJ1-1
CATSRDLRQARNQPQHF,TGTGCCACCAGCAGAGATCTCCGCCAGGCAAGGAATCAGCCCCAGCATTTT,NA,TRBV15,17,NA,TRBJ1-5
CASSPGTGSQPQHF,TGTGCCAGTAGTCCCGGGACAGGGAGCCAGCCCCAGCATTTT,TRBD1,TRBV19,14,NA,TRBJ1-5
CASSQESGAPGNTIYF,TGCGCCAGCAGCCAAGAATCTGGGGCGCCTGGAAACACCATATATTTT,NA,TRBV4-1,16,NA,TRBJ1-3
CASIPGRDYEQYF,TGCGCCAGCATCCCCGGGAGGGATTACGAGCAGTACTTC,TRBD2,TRBV10-1,13,NA,TRBJ2-7
CASSKLGTSGRDIHSYEQYF,TGTGCCAGCAGCAAACTTGGGACTAGCGGGAGAGATATTCACTCCTACGAGCAGTACTTC,NA,TRBV21-1,20,NA,TRBJ2-7
CASSYPDRGQRGYTF,TGTGCCAGCAGTTACCCTGACAGGGGCCAAAGGGGCTACACCTTC,TRBD1,TRBV5-4,15,NA,TRBJ1-2
CASSKDQQPIGAATEAFF,TGTGCCAGCAGCAAAGATCAGCAGCCTATAGGGGCTGCCACTGAAGCTTTCTTT,NA,TRBV21-1,18,NA,TRBJ1-1
CASSQTFGVLVGELFF,TGTGCCAGCAGCCAAACGTTCGGGGTGCTAGTCGGGGAGCTGTTTTTT,NA,TRBV3-1/TRBV3-2,16,NA,TRBJ2-2
CSASPGPGELFF,TGCAGTGCTAGTCCTGGGCCCGGGGAGCTGTTTTTT,NA,TRBV20-1,12,NA,TRBJ2-2
CASSLSLSASGLSDTQYF,TGTGCCAGCAGTTTATCTCTTTCGGCTAGCGGGCTGTCAGATACGCAGTATTTT,TRBD2,TRBV27,18,NA,TRBJ2-3
CAWMAAIKRGTGELFF,TGTGCCTGGATGGCTGCAATCAAGCGAGGCACCGGGGAGCTGTTTTTT,NA,TRBV30,16,NA,TRBJ2-2
CAIGAYTDTQYF,TGTGCCATCGGGGCATACACAGATACGCAGTATTTT,NA,TRBV10-3,12,NA,TRBJ2-3
CASSRQGGDQETQYF,TGTGCCAGCAGTCGGCAGGGGGGCGACCAAGAGACCCAGTACTTC,NA,TRBV28,15,NA,TRBJ2-5
CASSQDVTGGGYGYTF,TGCGCCAGCAGCCAAGATGTGACAGGGGGAGGCTATGGCTACACCTTC,TRBD1,TRBV4-3,16,NA,TRBJ1-2
CASSKTSYDTQYF,TGTGCCAGCAGCAAAACTAGCTACGATACGCAGTATTTT,NA,TRBV9,13,NA,TRBJ2-3
CSAEAREAFF,TGCAGTGCTGAGGCTCGTGAAGCTTTCTTT,NA,TRBV20-1,10,NA,TRBJ1-1
CASSLPLTGRNEKLFF,TGTGCCAGCAGCTTACCCCTGACAGGGCGTAATGAAAAACTGTTTTTT,TRBD1,TRBV7-9,16,once,TRBJ1-4
CASRTTGALRTGELFF,TGTGCCAGTAGGACGACAGGGGCTTTGAGGACCGGGGAGCTGTTTTTT,TRBD1,TRBV19,16,NA,TRBJ2-2
CASSYSGYEQYF,TGTGCCAGCAGTTACAGTGGGTACGAGCAGTACTTC,NA,TRBV12-3/TRBV12-4,12,NA,TRBJ2-7
CASSRRGNGYTF,TGTGCCAGCAGTCGCAGGGGTAATGGCTACACCTTC,NA,TRBV2,12,NA,TRBJ1-2
CASSLVDNDYPAFF,TGCGCCAGCAGCTTGGTGGACAACGATTACCCAGCTTTCTTT,NA,TRBV5-1,14,many,TRBJ1-1
CASSPSWRDSPLHF,TGTGCCAGCAGCCCGAGCTGGAGGGATTCACCCCTCCACTTT,NA,TRBV7-9,14,NA,TRBJ1-6
CASRPPNGEGEDEKLFF,TGTGCCAGCAGGCCACCCAACGGGGAGGGGGAGGATGAAAAACTGTTTTTT,NA,TRBV28,17,NA,TRBJ1-4
CAVEGYSGANVLTF,TGTGCAGTGGAGGGATACTCTGGGGCCAACGTCCTGACTTTC,NA,TRBV28,14,NA,TRBJ2-6
CASSYLSGNTIYF,TGTGCCAGCAGTTATCTATCCGGAAACACCATATATTTT,NA,TRBV7-2,13,once,TRBJ1-3
CASSSQGAPGELFF,TGCGCCAGCAGCTCACAGGGGGCCCCCGGGGAGCTGTTTTTT,TRBD1,TRBV5-1,14,once,TRBJ2-2
CASSLGGSSGTGELFF,TGCGCCAGCAGCTTGGGCGGGAGCAGTGGGACCGGGGAGCTGTTTTTT,TRBD2,TRBV5-1,16,NA,TRBJ2-2
CASSEQGIGYTF,TGTGCCAGCAGTGAACAGGGAATCGGCTACACCTTC,NA,TRBV6-1,12,NA,TRBJ1-2
CASSPWTANTEAFF,TGTGCCAGTAGTCCCTGGACAGCGAACACTGAAGCTTTCTTT,NA,TRBV19,14,NA,TRBJ1-1
CASSISVGGEYNEQFF,TGTGCCAGTAGTATATCGGTGGGAGGGGAATACAATGAGCAGTTCTTC,TRBD2,TRBV19,16,NA,TRBJ2-1
CASSLGLGQQETQYF,TGTGCCAGCAGCTTAGGTCTGGGACAGCAAGAGACCCAGTACTTC,TRBD1,TRBV7-9,15,NA,TRBJ2-5
CASSYSRSTEAFF,TGTGCCAGCAGTTACTCTCGGAGCACTGAAGCTTTCTTT,NA,TRBV6-5,13,NA,TRBJ1-1
CASSVVDIGGGGYTF,TGTGCCAGCAGCGTAGTTGATATTGGGGGAGGTGGCTACACCTTC,NA,TRBV9,15,NA,TRBJ1-2
CASSPPIVRAGYTIYF,TGTGCCAGCTCACCACCGATCGTCAGGGCCGGGTACACCATATATTTT,NA,TRBV18,16,NA,TRBJ1-3
CAGGLGPSYEQYF,TGTGCCGGGGGACTGGGACCCTCCTACGAGCAGTACTTC,NA,TRBV27,13,NA,TRBJ2-7
CAWSAGQGAVNYGYTF,TGTGCCTGGAGTGCCGGACAGGGGGCAGTTAACTATGGCTACACCTTC,TRBD1,TRBV30,16,few,TRBJ1-2
CASSGGQYTEAFF,TGTGCCAGTAGCGGTGGACAGTACACTGAAGCTTTCTTT,NA,TRBV19,13,NA,TRBJ1-1